This T cell receptor beta chain is drawn from a study of blood T cell repertoires in COVID-19. The method was immunoSEQ multiplex PCR; TCRdb's version includes in-frame clones alone and lacks a portion of them. The sample has 60,000 to 70,000 clones, about 88% seen once. There are 18 residues in the CDR3. Germline lookup yields CDR1 MGHRA and CDR2 YSYEKL. The J segment lost 0 bases and the V segment lost 0 bases, leaving 10 bases of the junction unmatched. Specimen: PBMCs or T cells enriched from blood (not recorded which). The sequence was obtained from a woman in her thirties or forties who had recovered from COVID-19. This chain uses TRBV4-1 with TRBJ2-5; 7 bases align to TRBD2. Here the CDR3 reads CASSQERSGLPYQETQYF. In DNA form, the CDR3 reads TGCGCCAGCAGCCAAGAACGTAGCGGGTTGCCGTACCAAGAGACCCAGTACTTC.